The rows below give T cell receptor beta chains drawn from one sample of a study of radiation and T cells in renal cell carcinoma. Sequencing was performed with immunoSEQ multiplex PCR; in TCRdb, only in-frame clones are kept and a portion is missing. Among approximately 94,000 clones listed, over 75% were seen once. The sequencing here drew on blood, taken from a patient whose treatment included radiotherapy and nephrectomy. These receptors came from a man in his 60s with renal cell carcinoma. The CDR3 runs from the conserved cysteine through the conserved F or W. The order of the fields is J gene, V gene, clone size, D gene, CDR3 protein, CDR3 DNA. A D gene is named only where the DNA matches it firmly. Clone size appears in some rows only: once, few, many, or a class for an expanded clone.

TRBJ1-5,TRBV19,NA,NA,CASSIGGTQPQHF,TGTGCCAGTAGTATAGGGGGTACTCAGCCCCAGCATTTT
TRBJ2-5,TRBV7-2,NA,NA,CASGSGQWQETQYF,TGTGCCAGCGGCTCCGGACAGTGGCAAGAGACCCAGTACTTC
TRBJ2-1,TRBV10-1,few,TRBD2,CASSGSGRVNEQFF,TGCGCCAGCAGTGGTAGCGGGAGGGTCAATGAGCAGTTCTTC
TRBJ2-7,TRBV5-5,NA,NA,CASSFSHTYEQYF,TGTGCCAGCAGCTTTTCCCATACCTACGAGCAGTACTTC
TRBJ2-3,TRBV5-4,NA,TRBD2,CASIPSGRVGDTQYF,TGTGCCAGCATCCCTAGCGGGAGGGTTGGAGATACGCAGTATTTT
TRBJ1-5,TRBV30,NA,NA,CAWSVGREDQPQHF,TGTGCCTGGAGTGTGGGCAGGGAGGACCAGCCCCAGCATTTT
TRBJ2-1,TRBV10-3,NA,TRBD2,CAITGGTSGRNEQFF,TGTGCCATCACGGGCGGGACTAGCGGGAGAAATGAGCAGTTCTTC
TRBJ2-3,TRBV30,few,NA,CAWSRREKDTQYF,TGTGCCTGGAGTAGGAGGGAGAAGGATACGCAGTATTTT
TRBJ2-5,TRBV20-1,NA,NA,CMGGLQETQYF,TGCATGGGCGGGTTACAAGAGACCCAGTACTTC
TRBJ1-2,TRBV19,NA,NA,CASRYIPRQLLSYGYTF,TGTGCCAGTAGATACATCCCCCGACAGCTTCTATCTTATGGCTACACCTTC
TRBJ2-5,TRBV2,NA,NA,CASRTRETQYF,TGTGCCAGCAGGACGCGCGAGACCCAGTACTTC
TRBJ2-1,TRBV29-1,few,NA,CSVEDPTAYNEQFF,TGCAGCGTTGAAGATCCGACAGCCTACAATGAGCAGTTCTTC
TRBJ2-3,TRBV7-2,once,NA,CASRPDTDTQYF,TGTGCCAGCAGGCCCGACACAGATACGCAGTATTTT
TRBJ1-5,TRBV6-1,few,TRBD1,CASSDPNRGISQPQHF,TGTGCCAGCAGTGATCCGAACAGGGGGATAAGTCAGCCCCAGCATTTT
TRBJ2-3,TRBV20-1,NA,NA,CSARYSYTQYF,TGCAGTGCTAGGTACAGTTATACGCAGTATTTT
TRBJ2-5,TRBV19,NA,TRBD1,CASSIAVRGLGETQYF,TGTGCCAGTAGTATAGCGGTCAGGGGGCTCGGGGAGACCCAGTACTTC
TRBJ2-3,TRBV7-9,NA,TRBD1,CASSLGTGITDTQYF,TGTGCCAGCAGCTTAGGGACAGGGATCACAGATACGCAGTATTTT
TRBJ1-3,TRBV28,few,NA,CASSLPGRVENTIYF,TGTGCCAGCAGTCTCCCGGGCAGGGTGGAAAACACCATATATTTT
TRBJ2-7,TRBV5-6,NA,TRBD2,CASSLLGRGSSYEQYF,TGTGCCAGCAGCTTGCTAGGTCGCGGGAGCTCCTACGAGCAGTACTTC
TRBJ2-3,TRBV5-1,NA,NA,CASSLDWGTDTQYF,TGCGCCAGCAGCTTGGACTGGGGCACAGATACGCAGTATTTT
TRBJ1-1,TRBV27,NA,TRBD1,CASSRLLDRGRGSGKTEAFF,TGTGCCAGCAGTCGCCTTCTTGACAGGGGGCGAGGTAGTGGAAAAACTGAAGCTTTCTTT
TRBJ2-7,TRBV10-3,NA,NA,CAASAGAYAYEQYF,TGTGCCGCCTCGGCCGGGGCCTACGCCTACGAGCAGTACTTC